This TCR beta chain comes out of a study of blood T cell repertoires in COVID-19 (dated by TCRdb to 2018 to 2021). In terms of the full investigation: The collaborator samples originated in the United States, Italy and Spain and spanned the acute and convalescent phases of COVID-19. Where HLA class I and class II types were available, the types were taken from metadata supplied by the sample provider, not from assay-based typing. The repertoires were made available in a free public database intended to serve as a resource for research on the immune response to SARS-CoV-2. The sample metadata nearly always contained a de-identified subject ID, COVID-19 status, age in years and sex. The samples were drawn from the first 160 participants of the ongoing ImmuneRACE study and from about 1,200 subjects provided by 6 global collaborators. The dataset comprised deeply sampled blood TCRbeta repertoires from subjects exposed to, actively infected with, or recovered from COVID-19. The material from the prospective study consisted of cDNA or gDNA derived from T cells, B-cell-depleted T cells, or PBMCs. General findings and caveats noted by the study authors: Clinical and demographic metadata were provided uncurated, with the amount varying by source and participant.

TCRbeta CDR3 regions were amplified from genomic DNA by means of the immunoSEQ Assay, a bias-controlled multiplex PCR. The study's own analysis went as follows. The number of nucleated cells in each sample was estimated from the amplification of reference gene primers within the assay. To quantify the absolute abundance of each unique TCRbeta CDR3 rearrangement, sequence reads were collapsed and filtered. For each sample, productive Simpson clonality was calculated by taking the square root of Simpson's diversity index across productive rearrangements. The table was pulled from immuneACCESS by TCRdb, which kept in-frame rearrangements only. Such tables lose some clones; where checked, under half of the loss comes from unresolved V genes, and the rest has no known cause. V and J calls and clone size are as listed in that table; D and trimming were resolved from the DNA. Across this sample there are 270,000 or so clones, with 82% seen only once. The ten largest clones add up to less than 4% of the sample.

About this clone itself: This receptor's antigen is unknown. Base qualities were left out, and no much larger clone turns up one base away. Other nucleotide sequences from this sample produce the same CDR3.

The collaborating institutions used their own protocols to collect whole blood in K2EDTA tubes. For TCRbeta analysis, collaborator samples were shipped as frozen whole blood, as isolated PBMCs, or as DNA extracted from either sample type. Sequenced input: peripheral blood. The receptor was derived from a woman aged 18-29 years with acute or convalescent COVID-19.

Here the CDR3 is given as CSVGTGVNYGYTF. In nucleotides, the sequence is TGCAGCGTTGGAACAGGGGTAAACTATGGCTACACCTTC. This chain joins TRBV29-1 to TRBJ1-2; 7 central nucleotides agree with TRBD1. From a lookup of the germline V gene, CDR1 and CDR2 are SQVTM and ANQGSEA. V trim: 4 bases; J trim: 2 bases; unmatched bases: 4. From the cysteine through the phenylalanine, the CDR3 covers 13 amino acids. CDR3 DNA only is kept here, 39 bases in frame from base 1.